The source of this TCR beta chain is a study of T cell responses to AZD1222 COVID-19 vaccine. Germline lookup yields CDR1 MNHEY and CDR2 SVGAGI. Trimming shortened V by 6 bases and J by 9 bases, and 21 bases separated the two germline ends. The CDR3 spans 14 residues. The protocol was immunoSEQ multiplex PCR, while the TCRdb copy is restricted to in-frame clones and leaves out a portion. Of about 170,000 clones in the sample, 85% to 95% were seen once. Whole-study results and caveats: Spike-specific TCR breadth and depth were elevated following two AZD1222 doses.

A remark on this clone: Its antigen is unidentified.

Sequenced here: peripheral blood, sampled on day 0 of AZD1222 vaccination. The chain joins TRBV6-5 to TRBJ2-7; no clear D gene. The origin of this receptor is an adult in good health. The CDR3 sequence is CASSQDGTLRAQYF. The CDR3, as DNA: TGTGCCAGCAGCCAGGACGGTACCCTACGAGCGCAGTACTTC.